This T cell receptor (beta chain) emerged from a study of blood T cell repertoires in COVID-19. Libraries were prepared by immunoSEQ multiplex PCR; TCRdb keeps only in-frame clonotypes and omits some of them. Of approximately 210,000 clones in the sample, about 90% were seen once. The ends were cut back, 1 base at V and 3 bases at J, with 13 bases in the middle. The CDR3 is 15 residues long. Germline CDR1 is MGHRA and CDR2 is YSYEKL. The chain is built from TRBV4-1 and TRBJ2-7, with unresolved D. The TCR sequence derives from a man in his forties or fifties with active or convalescent COVID-19. The sample comprised peripheral blood. CDR3: CASSQVNTIHYEQYF. The CDR3 nucleotides read TGCGCCAGCAGCCAAGTCAACACAATCCACTACGAGCAGTACTTC.